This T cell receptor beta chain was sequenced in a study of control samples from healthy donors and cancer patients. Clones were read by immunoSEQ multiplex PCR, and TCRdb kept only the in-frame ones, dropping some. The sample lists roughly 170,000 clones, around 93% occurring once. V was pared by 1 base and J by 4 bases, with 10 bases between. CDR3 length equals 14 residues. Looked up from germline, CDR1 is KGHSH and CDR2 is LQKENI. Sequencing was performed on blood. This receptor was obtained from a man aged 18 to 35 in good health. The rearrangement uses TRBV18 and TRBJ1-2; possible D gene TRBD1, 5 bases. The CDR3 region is CASSPQGTPYGYTF. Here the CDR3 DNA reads TGTGCCAGCTCACCACAAGGGACGCCCTATGGCTACACCTTC.